The 21 T cell receptor beta chains below were found in one sample sequenced in a study of T cells in Graves' hyperthyroidism and ophthalmopathy. There were TCR beta CDR3 regions amplified from RNA transcripts. A first-round RT-PCR of the TCR CDR3 used the HTBI primer set. One entry per CDR3 protein results from TCRdb running MiXCR on the multiplex PCR reads. This sample yields about 200,000 distinct CDR3 sequences, of which roughly 18% are seen a single time; around two fifths belongs to the top ten. Sequencing used blood. These receptors originate from a middle-aged man with Graves' hyperthyroidism.

This clonotype appeared a few times. V is TRBV28 and J is TRBJ1-2, with 8 bases lining up with TRBD1. J was trimmed by 4 bases and V by 8 bases; bases with no gene match: 3. In germline, CDR1 is MDHEN, CDR2 SYDVKM. The length of the CDR3 is 12 residues. The CDR3 bases are TGTGCCAGCTTTACAGGGGGCTATGGCTACACCTTC. Protein: CASFTGGYGYTF.

This clonotype was seen at least ten times. The chain is built from TRBV7-2 and TRBJ1-2; D remains unclear. From germline, CDR1 is SGHTA and CDR2 FQGNSA. The V gene lost 1 base and the J gene lost 7 bases, with 16 bases spanning the gap. The CDR3 consists of 15 residues. CDR3 bases: TGTGCCAGCAGCTTAGGATGGTCTAAGGGCAGTGGCTACACCTTC. Its protein is CASSLGWSKGSGYTF.

As for this clonotype: A read error may be the cause here, since a much bigger clone is one base away. V is TRBV7-9 and J is TRBJ2-7; D remains unclear. Germline V gene lookup returns CDR1 SEHNR and CDR2 FQNEAQ (reference sequence). This CDR3 comprises 13 residues. This CDR3 reads CASSPEFSYEQCF. The CDR3 bases are TGTGCCAGCAGCCCAGAGTTCTCCTACGAGCAGTGCTTC.

V gene TRBV6-5 combines with J gene TRBJ1-1, with TRBD1 as a possible D gene (6 bases). The CDR3 is 15 amino acids. Germline values: CDR1 MNHEY, CDR2 SVGAGI. V was shortened by 2 bases and J by 1 base, with 11 bases between the two germline ends. The CDR3 loop reads CASSYGGGRNTEAFF. The CDR3 DNA sequence: TGTGCCAGCAGTTACGGCGGGGGCAGGAACACTGAAGCTTTCTTT.

This clonotype has a count of ten or more. The rearrangement uses TRBV7-2 and TRBJ2-5; 11 bases are a match to TRBD2. The CDR3 sequence is 18 residues long. Looked up from germline, CDR1 is SGHTA and CDR2 is FQGNSA. V lost 4 bases and J lost 1; bases outside the gene matches: 11. The CDR3 coding sequence is TGTGCCAGCAGCTCCGACCTCTTAGCGGGGGGGAGCCAAGAGACCCAGTACTTC. Translating gives CASSSDLLAGGSQETQYF. Filled out from reference TRBV7-2 and TRBJ2-5, the complete variable domain reads GAGVSQSPSNKVTEKGKDVELRCDPISGHTALYWYRQSLGQGLEFLIYFQGNSAPDKSGLPSDRFSAERTGGSVSTLTIQRTQQEDSAVYLCASSSDLLAGGSQETQYFGPGTRLLVL.

J is TRBJ1-1 and V is TRBV30; no clear D. Trimming shortened V by 3 bases and J by 1 base, and 9 bases separated the two germline ends. CDR3 size: 13 residues. Germline-derived CDR1 and CDR2 are GTSNPN and SVGIG (reference sequence). For the CDR3, the DNA is TGTGCCTGGAGCCCCCTCCGGAACACTGAAGCTTTCTTT. Its protein product is CAWSPLRNTEAFF.

This clonotype was recorded at least ten times. The chain recombines TRBV6-1 with TRBJ2-5; 7 bases align to TRBD2. V lost 1 base to trimming and J lost 5 bases; unmatched junction nucleotides: 4. The length of the CDR3 is 14 residues. The V gene's germline CDR1 is MNHNS and CDR2 SASEGT. DNA of the CDR3: TGTGCCAGCAGTGAAGAGGGAGGGATCGAGACCCAGTACTTC. Translated, it gives CASSEEGGIETQYF.

This clonotype was observed many times. The chain couples TRBV6-2 or TRBV6-3 to TRBJ1-2, with 7 nucleotides matching TRBD1. The CDR3 is made up of 13 amino acids. Germline trimming cut 5 bases from V and 7 bases from J; bases unmatched to any gene: 7. The germline gives CDR1 MNHEY, CDR2 SVGEGT. This CDR3 is CASSLQGLRGYTF. The DNA for the CDR3 is TGTGCCAGCAGTCTACAGGGGTTGCGTGGCTACACCTTC.

This clonotype has just a few counts. This chain connects TRBV9 to TRBJ1-1; D is unresolved. Trimming took off 0 bases at V and 5 bases at J, with 14 bases between the two ends. Germline-derived CDR1 and CDR2 are SGDLS and YYNGEE. The CDR3 has 15 residues. The CDR3 spells CASSVGPGLETEAFF. The CDR3 DNA reads as TGTGCCAGCAGCGTAGGCCCGGGGTTGGAAACTGAAGCTTTCTTT.

The rearrangement joins TRBV7-9 to TRBJ2-1; D unclear. V was cut by 8 bases and J by 10 bases, with 15 bases left in between. Germline V CDR1 and CDR2: SEHNR, FQNEAQ (reference sequence). This CDR3 has 12 amino acids. CDR3 sequence reads: CASGISLSEQFF. In nucleotides, the CDR3 is TGTGCCAGCGGAATTTCCCTCAGCGAGCAGTTCTTC. The entire variable domain, with the rest obtained from reference TRBV7-9 and TRBJ2-1, is as follows: DTGVSQNPRHKITKRGQNVTFRCDPISEHNRLYWYRQTLGQGPEFLTYFQNEAQLEKSRLLSDRFSAERPKGSFSTLEIQRTEQGDSAMYLCASGISLSEQFFGPGTRLTVL.

There are a few counts of this clonotype. The chain combines TRBV5-4 with TRBJ2-3, with D perhaps matching TRBD1 (6 bases). This CDR3 is built from 17 residues. The V gene's germline CDR1 is SGHNT and CDR2 YYREEE (reference sequence). V was shortened by 6 bases and J by 3 bases, with 23 bases between the two germline ends. CDR3 bases: TGTGCCAGCACCCTCAACTTAGGGCAGGGGAAGACAGATACGCAGTATTTT. This gives the protein CASTLNLGQGKTDTQYF.

This sequence joins TRBV11-2 and TRBJ2-3, with D tentatively TRBD1 (5 bases). This CDR3 comprises 15 residues. The germline CDR1 and CDR2 sequences are SGHAT and FQNNGV. V lost 6 bases, J lost 0 bases, and 13 bases lay in between. The CDR3 nucleotides are TGTGCCAGCAGGACAGCCGCCTTTAGCACAGATACGCAGTATTTT. Protein: CASRTAAFSTDTQYF.

The chain has TRBV11-2 and TRBJ1-2; no clear D. The CDR3 consists of 13 residues. CDR1 is SGHAT and CDR2 is FQNNGV in the germline V gene. Trimming cost V 5 bases and J 8 bases, with 15 bases left between them. CDR3 sequence (DNA): TGTGCCAGCAGCCGCGGAGGCAACGGCGGCTACACCTTC. This codes for CASSRGGNGGYTF.

Many counts were recorded for this clonotype. The chain recombines TRBV5-1 with TRBJ2-3; TRBD1 is a possible D gene (5 bases). Germline V gene sequence: CDR1 SGHRS, CDR2 YFSETQ. The germline V and J ends were trimmed by 1 base and 2 bases, with 11 bases remaining between them. The CDR3 contains 15 residues. CDR3 sequence reads: CASSLRQGYTDTQYF. In nucleotides, the CDR3 is TGCGCCAGCAGCTTGAGGCAGGGCTACACAGATACGCAGTATTTT.

The chain is built from TRBV5-6 and TRBJ2-7; D possibly corresponds to TRBD2 (6 bases). CDR3 length equals 16 residues. Trimming took off 1 base at V and 2 bases at J, with 16 bases between the two ends. Germline CDR1 is SGHDT and CDR2 is YYEEEE. CDR3 sequence: CASSLWGGDRPYEQYF. In nucleotides, the CDR3 is TGTGCCAGCAGCTTGTGGGGCGGGGATCGACCCTACGAGCAGTACTTC.

There are many counts of this clonotype. This chain connects TRBV7-2 to TRBJ1-5; TRBD1 aligns across 8 bases. CDR1 and CDR2 from the germline V gene are SGHTA and FQGNSA. The J segment lost 7 bases and the V segment lost 5 bases, leaving 7 bases of the junction unmatched. This CDR3 has 14 residues. The chain's CDR3 is CASSPGGAWQPQHF. CDR3 in DNA: TGTGCCAGCAGCCCAGGGGGCGCATGGCAGCCCCAGCATTTT.

The V and J genes are TRBV7-2 and TRBJ1-1; no firm D call. CDR1 is SGHTA, CDR2 FQGNSA, per germline. The CDR3 is made up of 13 amino acids. The V end lost 8 bases, the J end lost 3 bases, and 13 bases lay between the germline ends. The CDR3 spells CASGLRQDTEAFF. CDR3 nucleotides: TGTGCCAGCGGCCTCCGACAAGACACTGAAGCTTTCTTT. Full variable domain (remainder filled in from reference TRBV7-2 and TRBJ1-1): GAGVSQSPSNKVTEKGKDVELRCDPISGHTALYWYRQSLGQGLEFLIYFQGNSAPDKSGLPSDRFSAERTGGSVSTLTIQRTQQEDSAVYLCASGLRQDTEAFFGQGTRLTVV.

This clonotype was recorded a few times. Just one base apart from a much larger clone, this may be a read error. This rearrangement joins TRBV24-1 to TRBJ2-2, with 8 bases fitting TRBD1. The CDR3 has 16 amino acids. The germline V gene has CDR1 KGHDR and CDR2 SFDVKD. CDR3 residues: CATSDPTGAGTGELLF. CDR3 bases: TGTGCCACCAGTGACCCGACAGGGGCGGGCACCGGGGAGCTGCTTTTT.

This clonotype was recorded at least ten times. V gene TRBV18 combines with J gene TRBJ2-3; 12 bases are a match to TRBD2. This CDR3 spans 15 amino acids. Germline-derived CDR1 and CDR2 are KGHSH and LQKENI. The ends lost 5 bases at V and 6 bases at J; junction bases unmatched: 6. In DNA, the CDR3 is TGTGCCAGCTCAGGACTAGCGGGGTCCCAGGATACGCAGTATTTT. This encodes CASSGLAGSQDTQYF. Supplemented by reference TRBV18 and TRBJ2-3, the full variable domain reads NAGVMQNPRHLVRRRGQEARLRCSPMKGHSHVYWYRQLPEEGLKFMVYLQKENIIDESGMPKERFSAEFPKEGPSILRIQQVVRGDSAAYFCASSGLAGSQDTQYFGPGTRLTVL.

This clonotype was found many times. CDR3 residues: CASSSPWAESSYEQYF. CDR3 DNA: TGTGCCAGCAGCTCTCCTTGGGCAGAAAGCTCCTACGAGCAGTACTTC. The chain joins TRBV7-8 to TRBJ2-7; D call uncertain. Germline V CDR1 and CDR2: SGHVS, FQNEAQ. The V and J ends lost 4 bases and 0 bases respectively, with 16 bases between them. The CDR3 covers 16 residues. Full variable domain (missing parts from reference TRBV7-8 and TRBJ2-7): GAGVSQSPRYKVAKRGQDVALRCDPISGHVSLFWYQQALGQGPEFLTYFQNEAQLDKSGLPSDRFFAERPEGSVSTLKIQRTQQEDSAVYLCASSSPWAESSYEQYFGPGTRLTVT.

This clonotype was observed many times. The V gene is TRBV3-1, the J gene TRBJ1-6; TRBD1 is a possible D gene (5 bases). This CDR3 is 14 amino acids long. V was pared by 1 base and J by 6 bases, with 7 bases between. Germline V lookup: CDR1 LGHDT, CDR2 YNNKEL (reference sequence). The CDR3 loop is CASSQGTFNSPLHF. In DNA form, the CDR3 reads TGTGCCAGCAGCCAAGGGACATTTAATTCACCCCTCCACTTT.